Presented here are 10 T cell receptor beta chains from one specimen sequenced in a study of somatic reversion in DOCK8 deficiency. One-step amplicon PCR with EuroClonality-NGS primers amplified TRB from 100 ng genomic DNA. TCRdb re-called the multiplex PCR reads through MiXCR, storing one row per CDR3 protein. The sample shows approximately 480 distinct CDR3 sequences, roughly 21% of them seen only once. The sequencing input was peripheral blood. These receptors were taken from a human donor with DOCK8 deficiency.

The V call is TRBV4-1, the J call TRBJ1-2; TRBD1 agrees at 9 bases. After removal of 2 bases from V and 0 bases from J, the junction contained 10 bases not matched to a gene. From germline, CDR1 is MGHRA and CDR2 YSYEKL. The CDR3 covers 18 residues. The CDR3 bases are TGCGCCAGCAGCCAAACTACAGGGGGCTCTTCCCCTAACTATGGCTACACCTTC. Amino acids: CASSQTTGGSSPNYGYTF.

The J gene is TRBJ2-7, the V gene TRBV20-1, with a tentative D call TRBD1 (5 bases). Trimming took 0 bases from V and 3 from J, leaving 21 bases between them. Germline loops: CDR1 DFQATT, CDR2 SNEGSKA (reference sequence). The CDR3 totals 17 residues. CDR3: CSARDIRARLDDYEQYF. In DNA, the CDR3 is TGCAGTGCTAGAGATATCAGGGCGCGCCTAGACGACTACGAGCAGTACTTC.

The CDR3 nucleotides read TGTGCCAGCAGCTTCATAGCGGGAGAGAATAATGAGCAGTTCTTC. This translates into CASSFIAGENNEQFF. The chain uses TRBV5-4 and TRBJ2-1; TRBD2 matches at 9 bases. The CDR3 contains 15 residues. The germline CDR1 and CDR2 sequences are SGHNT and YYREEE (reference sequence). Trimming removed 2 bases from V and 7 bases from J; junction bases left unmatched: 7.

This clonotype has more than one count but fewer than ten. This chain connects TRBV5-1 to TRBJ1-1; D remains ambiguous. There are 15 residues in the CDR3. V shed 0 bases and J shed 5 bases, with 14 bases lying between them. CDR1 and CDR2 from the germline V gene are SGHRS and YFSETQ. This CDR3 reads CASSLVAGGQTEAFF. In nucleotides, the CDR3 is TGCGCCAGCAGCTTGGTTGCGGGAGGGCAGACTGAAGCTTTCTTT.

This clonotype was seen only a few times. The chain carries TRBV5-4 and TRBJ2-5; 7 bases map to TRBD1. The germline V gene has CDR1 SGHNT and CDR2 YYREEE (reference sequence). The CDR3 sequence is 16 residues long. V shed 4 bases, J shed 1 base, and the junction held 10 bases outside the gene matches. The CDR3 coding sequence is TGTGCCAGCAGCCTTTCTCTCGGACAGGTCCAAGAGACCCAGTACTTC. Translating gives CASSLSLGQVQETQYF.

This clonotype is classed as hyperexpanded (1% or more). The chain employs TRBV11-2 and TRBJ2-2; 9 bases are shared with TRBD2. The CDR3 sequence is 15 residues long. Trimming removed 1 base from V and 6 bases from J; junction bases left unmatched: 3. Germline V lookup: CDR1 SGHAT, CDR2 FQNNGV. The CDR3 reads CASSLAAGGAGELFF. CDR3 sequence (DNA): TGTGCCAGCAGCTTAGCTGCGGGAGGGGCCGGGGAGCTGTTTTTT.

This clonotype is classed as medium-sized. This chain connects TRBV5-6 to TRBJ2-3; the D gene is possibly TRBD1 (6 bases). Trimming shortened V by 4 bases and J by 0 bases, and 12 bases separated the two germline ends. Per the germline V gene, CDR1 is SGHDT and CDR2 is YYEEEE. The CDR3 consists of 15 residues. The chain's CDR3 is CASSGRQASTDTQYF. Here the CDR3 DNA reads TGTGCCAGCAGCGGCAGACAGGCTAGCACAGATACGCAGTATTTT.

On this clonotype itself: One end of the junction varies from germline; a read error may be responsible. V usage is TRBV19 and J usage is TRBJ1-2, with TRBD1 matching over 7 bases. This CDR3 region has 15 residues. Germline-derived CDR1 and CDR2 are LNHDA and SQIVND (reference sequence). The CDR3 DNA is TGTGCCAGTGAGTTCAGGAGACAGGGCGACTATAGCTACACCTTC. This codes for CASEFRRQGDYSYTF. The full variable domain, in which reference TRBV19 and TRBJ1-2 provide the parts outside the CDR3, is DGGITQSPKYLFRKEGQNVTLSCEQNLNHDAMYWYRQDPGQGLRLIYYSQIVNDFQKGDIAEGYSVSREKKESFPLTVTSAQKNPTAFYLCASEFRRQGDYSYTFGSGTRLTVV.

By sample fraction, this clonotype is hyperexpanded. V usage is TRBV20-1 and J usage is TRBJ1-3; D call uncertain. CDR3 length equals 11 residues. V was cut by 7 bases and J by 4 bases, with 8 bases left in between. From germline, CDR1 is DFQATT and CDR2 SNEGSKA (reference sequence). The CDR3 loop is CSVLGGNTIYF. In DNA, the CDR3 is TGCAGTGTCTTAGGCGGAAACACCATATATTTT.

This clonotype is deemed medium-sized. This rearrangement joins TRBV20-1 to TRBJ1-2, with TRBD1 matching over 8 bases. J lost 7 bases, V lost 5 bases, and 6 bases had no gene match. Germline CDR1 reads DFQATT; CDR2 reads SNEGSKA (reference sequence). The CDR3 sequence is 12 residues long. Written as DNA, the CDR3 is TGCAGTGCTGACAGGGGAGGTCGTGGCTACACCTTC. It translates to CSADRGGRGYTF.